Presented here are 28 T cell receptor beta chains from one specimen sequenced in a study of T cells in Graves' hyperthyroidism and ophthalmopathy. RNA transcripts served as the template for amplifying TCR beta CDR3 regions. Initially, a first-round RT-PCR of the TCR CDR3 employed the HTBI primer set. TCRdb ran MiXCR on the multiplex PCR reads and lists one entry per CDR3 protein. The data show about 560,000 distinct CDR3 sequences, 15% to 20% seen once. The sequencing sample was made of blood. Every receptor here comes from a woman under 30 with Graves' hyperthyroidism.

CDR3 nucleotides: TGTGCCAGCAGCCCTAACAGGGCCCTACAGAACACTGAAGCTTTCTTT. Protein: CASSPNRALQNTEAFF. The V call is TRBV11-3, the J call TRBJ1-1, with a possible D match to TRBD1 (6 bases). The CDR3 contains 16 residues. The germline V gene has CDR1 SGHNT and CDR2 YENEEA. V gave up 5 bases and J gave up 1 base, with 17 bases separating them.

This clonotype has a handful of counts. This chain uses TRBV6-1 with TRBJ2-1; perhaps D is TRBD1 or TRBD2 (5 bases each). The CDR3 sequence is 14 residues long. Trimming pared 5 bases from V and 4 bases from J, leaving 12 bases between. Looked up from germline, CDR1 is MNHNS and CDR2 is SASEGT. CDR3 in DNA: TGTGCCAGCAGTTCAGCGGACATGTACAATGAGCAGTTCTTC. Translated: CASSSADMYNEQFF.

This clonotype was observed a few times. This sequence joins TRBV7-2 and TRBJ2-2, with a possible D match to TRBD2 (6 bases). Germline V CDR1 and CDR2: SGHTA, FQGNSA. This CDR3 contains 15 residues. V shed 5 bases and J shed 8 bases, with 18 bases lying between them. The CDR3 is CASSQSGTPGGELFF. The CDR3, as DNA: TGTGCCAGCAGCCAATCAGGGACTCCGGGGGGGGAGCTGTTTTTT.

This clonotype was detected ten times or more. This chain uses TRBV30 with TRBJ1-3, with D tentatively TRBD1 (6 bases). In germline, CDR1 is GTSNPN, CDR2 SVGIG (reference sequence). The CDR3 is made up of 16 amino acids. V dropped 3 bases and J dropped 0 bases, with 15 bases sitting between them. The CDR3 region is CAWREYGQLSGNTIYF. As DNA, the CDR3 is TGTGCCTGGAGGGAATACGGACAGCTCTCTGGAAACACCATATATTTT.

This clonotype was seen more than once but under ten times. The CDR3 nucleotides are TGTGCCACCAGTGCTTCGGTGGGGGGCGCGGGCTTCCATCAGCCCCAGCATTTT. Its translation: CATSASVGGAGFHQPQHF. V and J are TRBV24-1 and TRBJ1-5; TRBD1 is a possible D gene (6 bases). This CDR3 comprises 18 residues. Germline V gene lookup returns CDR1 KGHDR and CDR2 SFDVKD. Trimming removed 5 bases at V and 5 bases at J, with 24 bases between.

The CDR3 spells CASTPGGVGEAFF. CDR3 in DNA: TGTGCCAGCACACCGGGGGGGGTGGGTGAAGCTTTCTTT. The V and J genes are TRBV12-3 or TRBV12-4 and TRBJ1-1, with D perhaps matching TRBD1 (5 bases). V was cut by 7 bases and J by 7 bases, with 16 bases left in between. The CDR3 contains 13 residues.

This clonotype was recorded many times. The V call is TRBV11-2, the J call TRBJ2-5; 7 nucleotides match TRBD2. After removal of 2 bases from V and 3 bases from J, the junction contained 12 bases not matched to a gene. Germline values: CDR1 SGHAT, CDR2 FQNNGV. This CDR3 region has 17 residues. DNA for the CDR3: TGTGCCAGCAGCTTATTTCGGAGGGCTAGCGGAAAAGAGACCCAGTACTTC. Protein: CASSLFRRASGKETQYF.

In its sample, this clonotype was seen many times. The V gene is TRBV2, the J gene TRBJ2-1, with 7 bases fitting TRBD1. Germline V CDR1 and CDR2: SNHLY, FYNNEI. The CDR3 loop spans 15 amino acids. Unmatched junction bases numbered 11, after V lost 5 bases and J lost 7 bases. DNA of the CDR3: TGTGCCAGCAGTTATCAAGGGGGCGCGGGTAATGAGCAGTTCTTC. Its protein product is CASSYQGGAGNEQFF.

This clonotype was counted ten times or more. The rearrangement links TRBV7-9 to TRBJ2-7; no definite D call. The CDR3 has 15 amino acids. The germline V gene has CDR1 SEHNR and CDR2 FQNEAQ (reference sequence). Trimming pared 0 bases from V and 0 bases from J, leaving 9 bases between. CDR3: CASSLAPESSYEQYF. CDR3 DNA sequence: TGTGCCAGCAGCTTAGCGCCCGAGAGCTCCTACGAGCAGTACTTC.

The gene calls are TRBV20-1 and TRBJ1-4, with a weak D call TRBD1 (5 bases). Trimming removed 3 bases from V and 8 bases from J, with 19 bases in between. The CDR3 is 15 residues long. Germline loops: CDR1 DFQATT, CDR2 SNEGSKA (reference sequence). The CDR3 spells CSASSARAVREKLFF. In nucleotides, the CDR3 is TGCAGTGCTAGTAGCGCCAGGGCGGTGAGGGAAAAACTGTTTTTT.

This clonotype was observed many times. Written as DNA, the CDR3 is TGCAGTGCTGTGACTCCGTCGAACACTGAAGCTTTCTTT. Translated: CSAVTPSNTEAFF. The chain joins TRBV20-1 to TRBJ1-1; no clear D gene. CDR1 is DFQATT, CDR2 SNEGSKA, per germline (reference sequence). The CDR3 is 13 amino acids. V was trimmed by 5 bases and J by 1 base, leaving 11 bases between them.

This clonotype was counted many times. This chain links TRBV11-3 with TRBJ1-1; D call uncertain. Germline CDR1 and CDR2: SGHNT and YENEEA. The CDR3 is made up of 13 amino acids. V was shortened by 10 bases and J by 4 bases, with 16 bases between the two germline ends. In DNA, the CDR3 is TGTGCCACGAATAGTGGGGAGGCCACTGAAGCTTTCTTT. It codes for CATNSGEATEAFF.

This chain uses TRBV6-2 or TRBV6-3 with TRBJ2-2; possibly TRBD2 for D (5 bases). The germline gives CDR1 MNHEY, CDR2 SVGEGT. The CDR3 is 17 amino acids. Deletions cut 2 bases from V and 2 bases from J, with 15 bases between. Written as DNA, the CDR3 is TGTGCCAGCAGTTACACCAGCGGAGAGCTTAACACCGGGGAGCTGTTTTTT. It encodes CASSYTSGELNTGELFF.

This clonotype came up a few times. The gene calls are TRBV29-1 and TRBJ2-7, with D possibly matching TRBD2 (5 bases). The CDR3 is 12 amino acids. Between the trimmed V and J ends, which lost 4 bases and 0 bases, there was a span of 7 bases. Germline lookup yields CDR1 SQVTM and CDR2 ANQGSEA. The CDR3 DNA sequence: TGCAGCGTTGGCGGGTCCTCCTACGAGCAGTACTTC. Translated: CSVGGSSYEQYF.

This clonotype was observed a few times. The CDR3 bases are TGCAGCGTTGAAGATTGGACAGGGGGCCCCGGGGAGCTGTTTTTT. Amino acid sequence: CSVEDWTGGPGELFF. The chain is built from TRBV29-1 and TRBJ2-2, with 11 positions matching TRBD1. This CDR3 spans 15 amino acids. CDR1 and CDR2 from the germline V gene are SQVTM and ANQGSEA. The V segment lost 0 bases and the J segment 6 bases; nucleotides outside the gene matches: 3.

Many counts were recorded for this clonotype. V is TRBV5-1 and J is TRBJ2-5; tentatively, D is TRBD1 or TRBD2 (5 bases each). V lost 4 bases to trimming and J lost 0 bases, with 28 bases between them. CDR1 SGHRS and CDR2 YFSETQ come from the germline V gene. This CDR3 region has 20 residues. The CDR3 region has the DNA TGCGCCAGCAGCATCCGCCGGGACCACGATGTCTGGGAGTACCAAGAGACCCAGTACTTC. Translating it yields CASSIRRDHDVWEYQETQYF.

This clonotype was seen repeatedly, ten times or more. The gene calls are TRBV5-1 and TRBJ2-1; 13 nucleotides agree with TRBD2. This CDR3 region has 15 residues. CDR1 is SGHRS, CDR2 YFSETQ, per germline. V trimming: 4 bases; J trimming: 7 bases; junction bases outside the gene matches: 5. The CDR3 DNA is TGCGCCAGCAGCAGGGGACTAGCGGGAAAGAATGAGCAGTTCTTC. It translates to CASSRGLAGKNEQFF.

The sample holds many counts of this clonotype. The chain uses TRBV28 and TRBJ1-5; TRBD1 might be the D (5 bases). Germline CDR1 is MDHEN and CDR2 is SYDVKM. The V and J ends lost 4 bases and 9 bases respectively, with 16 bases between them. The CDR3 runs to 14 residues. The CDR3 protein is CASSSDSGQGPQHF. CDR3 nucleotides: TGTGCCAGCAGTTCAGACAGTGGACAAGGGCCCCAGCATTTT.

This clonotype turned up a few times. The rearrangement uses TRBV5-6 and TRBJ2-7, with D maybe TRBD1 (6 bases). The ends were cut back, 0 bases at V and 2 bases at J, with 9 bases in the middle. The CDR3 covers 14 residues. Germline CDR1 reads SGHDT; CDR2 reads YYEEEE. CDR3 protein: CASSLDRETYEQYF. In DNA, the CDR3 is TGTGCCAGCAGCTTGGACAGGGAGACCTACGAGCAGTACTTC. The entire variable domain, with the rest obtained from reference TRBV5-6 and TRBJ2-7, is as follows: DAGVTQSPTHLIKTRGQQVTLRCSPKSGHDTVSWYQQALGQGPQFIFQYYEEEERQRGNFPDRFSGHQFPNYSSELNVNALLLGDSALYLCASSLDRETYEQYFGPGTRLTVT.

This clonotype was seen a few times. The chain is built from TRBV10-3 and TRBJ2-7, with TRBD2 identical over 8 bases. CDR1 is ENHRY and CDR2 is SYGVKD in the germline V gene. CDR3 length: 15 residues. Unmatched junction bases numbered 1, after V lost 0 bases and J lost 0 bases. In DNA, the CDR3 is TGTGCCATCAGTGAGTCGGCGGGGGGCTCCTACGAGCAGTACTTC. It yields the protein CAISESAGGSYEQYF.

A note on this clonotype: A much more abundant neighbour one base away suggests this may be a read error. The chain combines TRBV20-1 with TRBJ2-7; D tentatively fits TRBD1 or TRBD2 (5 bases each). Germline V gives CDR1 DFQATT, CDR2 SNEGSKA (reference sequence). There are 14 residues in the CDR3. Between the trimmed V and J ends, which lost 2 bases and 2 bases, there was a span of 13 bases. DNA for the CDR3: TGCAGTGCTAGACCCCCGGGACGGCCCTACGAGCAGTACTTC. Protein product: CSARPPGRPYEQYF.

This clonotype showed up just a few times. The chain carries TRBV7-9 and TRBJ1-2; D gene unclear. The germline gives CDR1 SEHNR, CDR2 FQNEAQ (reference sequence). The CDR3 contains 13 residues. V gave up 1 base and J gave up 2 bases, with 5 bases separating them. CDR3 protein: CASSLGVNYGYTF. DNA of the CDR3: TGTGCCAGCAGCTTAGGAGTAAACTATGGCTACACCTTC. The variable domain in full, with the rest retrieved from reference TRBV7-9 and TRBJ1-2, is DTGVSQNPRHKITKRGQNVTFRCDPISEHNRLYWYRQTLGQGPEFLTYFQNEAQLEKSRLLSDRFSAERPKGSFSTLEIQRTEQGDSAMYLCASSLGVNYGYTFGSGTRLTVV.

The chain couples TRBV20-1 to TRBJ2-4; a possible D gene is TRBD1 (6 bases). CDR3 length equals 15 residues. Trimming took 3 bases from V and 4 from J, leaving 16 bases between them. Germline V gives CDR1 DFQATT, CDR2 SNEGSKA (reference sequence). The CDR3 protein is CSARVLVTGKNIQYF. The CDR3 DNA follows: TGCAGTGCTAGGGTTCTCGTTACAGGGAAAAACATTCAGTACTTC.

This clonotype was counted ten times or more. The genes are TRBV10-3 and TRBJ2-7, with 11 bases that match TRBD1. Trimming removed 0 bases from V and 3 bases from J; junction bases left unmatched: 7. The CDR3 runs to 17 residues. The germline V gene has CDR1 ENHRY and CDR2 SYGVKD. Here the CDR3 reads CAISESRSGTGGYEQYF. The CDR3 bases are TGTGCCATCAGTGAGTCCAGATCCGGGACAGGGGGCTACGAGCAGTACTTC.

CDR3 region: CSAKGGGEAFF. For the CDR3, the DNA is TGCAGTGCTAAAGGGGGCGGTGAAGCTTTCTTT. This rearrangement joins TRBV20-1 to TRBJ1-1, with 7 bases identical to TRBD1. V shed 4 bases and J 7 bases; nucleotides not matched to a gene: 3. The CDR3 loop spans 11 amino acids. Germline V CDR1 and CDR2: DFQATT, SNEGSKA (reference sequence).

This clonotype was recorded many times. The chain employs TRBV20-1 and TRBJ1-1; D ambiguous. V was shortened by 5 bases and J by 2 bases, with 12 bases between the two germline ends. Looked up from germline, CDR1 is DFQATT and CDR2 is SNEGSKA (reference sequence). The CDR3 is made up of 13 amino acids. The CDR3 nucleotides read TGCAGTGCTCACCCTCGGGGAAACACTGAAGCTTTCTTT. The encoded protein is CSAHPRGNTEAFF.

There are a few counts of this clonotype. The genes are TRBV29-1 and TRBJ2-7, with 9 bases that match TRBD1. Per germline, CDR1 SQVTM and CDR2 ANQGSEA. V dropped 4 bases and J dropped 0; count of bases not matched to a gene: 1. The length of the CDR3 is 13 residues. The CDR3 DNA reads as TGCAGCGTTGGGACAGGGGACTCCTACGAGCAGTACTTC. This encodes CSVGTGDSYEQYF.

J is TRBJ2-3 and V is TRBV19, with D hard to call. The CDR3 extends over 12 amino acids. Germline V gene sequence: CDR1 LNHDA, CDR2 SQIVND (reference sequence). V dropped 7 bases and J dropped 4 bases, with 9 bases sitting between them. The CDR3 loop reads CASNSAADTQYF. CDR3 nucleotides: TGTGCCAGTAACAGCGCCGCAGATACGCAGTATTTT.